Shown below are 32 T cell receptor beta chains from a single sample sequenced in a study of cytomegalovirus exposure and HLA in healthy donors (dated by TCRdb to the late 2010s). Library method: the immunoSEQ multiplex PCR assay. A mixture of 60 forward primers for TCR Vbeta segments and 13 reverse primers for TCR Jbeta segments was used in the multiplex PCR. TCRdb holds this immuneACCESS table with in-frame rearrangements only. Some clones are missing; in checked studies, unresolved V genes explain under half, and the rest has no known cause. This sample gives around 150,000 clones in total; over 60% of them show up just once. The ten biggest clones cover 3.1% of the sample. The sequenced material came from PBMCs. Every receptor here comes from a woman aged 40-49 years in good health and CMV-seronegative.

In its sample, this clone was seen once. This chain joins TRBV25-1 and TRBJ1-1, with D possibly being TRBD1 (6 bases). CDR1 and CDR2 from the germline V gene are MGHDK and SYGVNS. Deletions cut 4 bases from V and 4 bases from J, with 16 bases between. This CDR3 region has 15 residues. The CDR3 loop is CASSARGRPGTEAFF. The CDR3 coding sequence is TGTGCCAGCAGTGCCAGGGGACGGCCGGGCACTGAAGCTTTCTTT.

This sequence joins TRBV7-9 and TRBJ2-5, with D uncertain. The V gene's germline CDR1 is SEHNR and CDR2 FQNEAQ (reference sequence). V was shortened by 1 base and J by 0 bases, with 9 bases between the two germline ends. The CDR3 length is 15 residues. CDR3 protein: CASSLGAGYQETQYF. CDR3 nucleotide sequence: TGTGCCAGCAGCTTAGGTGCAGGCTACCAAGAGACCCAGTACTTC.

The genes are TRBV10-3 and TRBJ1-2; a weak D match, TRBD1 (5 bases). The CDR3 has 13 amino acids. The V gene lost 3 bases and the J gene lost 6 bases, with 11 bases spanning the gap. Germline CDR1 and CDR2: ENHRY and SYGVKD. In DNA, the CDR3 is TGTGCCATCAGTGATCGGGGGTCAGATGGCTACACCTTC. Protein: CAISDRGSDGYTF.

The chain links TRBV10-2 to TRBJ1-1; D call uncertain. CDR1 is WSHSY, CDR2 SAAADI, per germline. CDR3 size: 10 residues. Trimming took off 7 bases at V and 9 bases at J, with 9 bases between the two ends. CDR3 residues: CASTGTQAFF. The CDR3 DNA reads as TGCGCCAGCACAGGAACCCAAGCTTTCTTT.

The chain carries TRBV9 and TRBJ2-2, with a weak D call TRBD2 (6 bases). Trimming removed 0 bases from V and 4 bases from J, with 16 bases in between. This CDR3 has 17 amino acids. The germline gives CDR1 SGDLS, CDR2 YYNGEE. CDR3 sequence reads: CASSVEVEGLVTGELFF. In DNA form, the CDR3 reads TGTGCCAGCAGCGTAGAGGTGGAGGGACTGGTCACCGGGGAGCTGTTTTTT.

This clone was seen just once. The chain carries TRBV19 and TRBJ1-1; 7 bases line up with TRBD1. This CDR3 has 14 residues. The ends lost 9 bases at V and 2 bases at J; junction bases unmatched: 9. Germline V gene data show CDR1 as LNHDA and CDR2 as SQIVND (reference sequence). CDR3 bases: TGTGCCAGCCGATACGACAGGGTCAACACTGAAGCTTTCTTT. The encoded protein is CASRYDRVNTEAFF.

The chain recombines TRBV4-2 with TRBJ1-6; D uncertain. The CDR3 consists of 17 residues. Germline loops: CDR1 LGHNA, CDR2 YNFKEQ. Deletions cut 0 bases from V and 0 bases from J, with 9 bases between. Written as DNA, the CDR3 is TGTGCCAGCAGCCAAGATGGGCAGAGCTCCTATAATTCACCCCTCCACTTT. It yields the protein CASSQDGQSSYNSPLHF.

DNA of the CDR3: TGCGCCAGCGAGAGGGGGGGCGGGGCAGATACGCAGTATTTT. This codes for CASERGGGADTQYF. V usage is TRBV5-1 and J usage is TRBJ2-3; D might be TRBD2 (7 bases). CDR1 and CDR2 from the germline V gene are SGHRS and YFSETQ. CDR3 length equals 14 residues. Trimming stripped 7 bases from V and 4 bases from J, with 16 bases between.

The rearrangement uses TRBV6-5 and TRBJ1-2, with TRBD1 matching over 8 bases. The germline V gene encodes CDR1 MNHEY and CDR2 SVGAGI. V shed 6 bases, J shed 6 bases, and the junction held 3 bases outside the gene matches. The CDR3 contains 12 residues. DNA for the CDR3: TGTGCCAGCAGCTCGACAGGGGATGGCTACACCTTC. It is translated as CASSSTGDGYTF.

Concerning this clone: An end of the junction does not agree with germline; a read error may underlie this. The rearrangement uses TRBV7-9 and TRBJ2-5; tentatively, D is TRBD1 (6 bases). Germline V gives CDR1 SEHNR, CDR2 FQNEAQ (reference sequence). This CDR3 comprises 14 residues. The CDR3 is CSSSLRGYQETQYF. CDR3 in DNA: TGTTCCAGCAGCTTAAGGGGGTACCAAGAGACCCAGTACTTC.

The chain is built from TRBV4-1 and TRBJ1-1; D unclear. Per germline, CDR1 MGHRA and CDR2 YSYEKL. V lost 1 base, J lost 6 bases, and 21 bases lay in between. The length of the CDR3 is 17 residues. The CDR3 nucleotides read TGCGCCAGCAGCCAAGGCGGCAGATCCACCCCAGTGGCTGAAGCTTTCTTT. Protein: CASSQGGRSTPVAEAFF.

The chain couples TRBV7-7 to TRBJ2-5, with 9 positions matching TRBD2. V gave up 2 bases and J gave up 0 bases; unmatched junction bases: 1. CDR1 and CDR2 from the germline V gene are SSHAT and FNYEAQ (reference sequence). The CDR3 is 15 amino acids. The CDR3 spells CASSLLAGYQETQYF. The DNA for the CDR3 is TGTGCCAGCAGCTTACTAGCGGGGTACCAAGAGACCCAGTACTTC.

The J gene is TRBJ1-1, the V gene TRBV6-1, with 7 bases identical to TRBD1. V gave up 6 bases and J gave up 3 bases; unmatched junction bases: 7. The CDR3 is made up of 14 amino acids. Germline-derived CDR1 and CDR2 are MNHNS and SASEGT. This chain's CDR3 is CASRNRGWDTEAFF. As DNA, the CDR3 is TGTGCCAGCAGAAACAGGGGTTGGGACACTGAAGCTTTCTTT.

This chain links TRBV7-2 with TRBJ2-3; 9 positions agree with TRBD2. Germline values: CDR1 SGHTA, CDR2 FQGNSA. V dropped 3 bases and J dropped 0; count of bases not matched to a gene: 4. This CDR3 region has 16 residues. CDR3 DNA: TGTGCCAGCAGCTTTGGCGGGGGGGTTAGCACAGATACGCAGTATTTT. This translates into CASSFGGGVSTDTQYF.

CDR3 nucleotide sequence: TGTGCCAGCAGACCGGACAGGGACAATCAGCCCCAGCATTTT. Its protein is CASRPDRDNQPQHF. The rearrangement joins TRBV6-1 to TRBJ1-5; 8 bases are a match to TRBD1. J gave up 3 bases and V 6 bases, and 4 bases lay outside the gene matches. Germline CDR1 reads MNHNS; CDR2 reads SASEGT. The CDR3 covers 14 residues.

The gene calls are TRBV21-1 and TRBJ2-7; the DNA was not used to check the table's D call, TRBD2. TRBV21-1 counts as a pseudogene. The CDR3 sequence is 17 residues long. CDR3 nucleotide sequence: TGTGCCAGCAGCAAAGACGGCTCCATGCCCCCCGAGCGCGAGCAGTACTTC. It yields the protein CASSKDGSMPPEREQYF.

The chain employs TRBV7-8 and TRBJ1-6, with TRBD1 matching 7 bases. V lost 4 bases and J lost 9; bases outside the gene matches: 12. This CDR3 is built from 16 residues. Germline V lookup: CDR1 SGHVS, CDR2 FQNEAQ. CDR3 loop: CASSSVLTGLSSPLHF. The DNA for the CDR3 is TGTGCCAGCAGCTCCGTCTTGACAGGGCTGAGTTCACCCCTCCACTTT.

The chain couples TRBV7-9 to TRBJ2-2; D gene uncertain. Germline CDR1 is SEHNR and CDR2 is FQNEAQ (reference sequence). The V and J ends lost 6 bases and 6 bases respectively, with 5 bases between them. The CDR3 is made up of 11 amino acids. This CDR3 is CASSSSGELFF. The CDR3 bases are TGTGCCAGCAGTTCGTCCGGGGAGCTGTTTTTT.

The V call is TRBV15, the J call TRBJ1-1, with 10 positions matching TRBD1. The J segment lost 3 bases and the V segment lost 5 bases, leaving 3 bases of the junction unmatched. Germline V gives CDR1 LNHNV, CDR2 YYDKDF (reference sequence). The CDR3 covers 14 residues. The CDR3: CATSLDRGDTEAFF. The CDR3 DNA reads TGTGCCACCAGCTTGGACAGGGGGGACACTGAAGCTTTCTTT.

CDR3 protein: CASSQVLTGGGADEQFF. As DNA, the CDR3 is TGCGCCAGCAGCCAAGTGCTTACAGGGGGGGGAGCGGATGAGCAGTTCTTC. The V and J genes are TRBV4-1 and TRBJ2-1, with a tentative D call TRBD1 (8 bases). CDR1 MGHRA and CDR2 YSYEKL come from the germline V gene. The CDR3 runs 17 residues. V lost 1 base and J 8 bases, leaving 21 bases between the germline ends.

This sequence joins TRBV5-1 and TRBJ2-3; D is possibly TRBD2 (6 bases). In germline, CDR1 is SGHRS, CDR2 YFSETQ. The CDR3 loop spans 15 amino acids. Trimming left V 0 bases short and J 0 bases short, with 8 bases between. CDR3 DNA: TGCGCCAGCAGCTTGGGGGACTTTAGCACAGATACGCAGTATTTT. It specifies CASSLGDFSTDTQYF.

The J gene is TRBJ1-2, the V gene TRBV19; D is possibly TRBD1 (6 bases). The CDR3 consists of 14 residues. V lost 6 bases, J lost 2 bases, and 13 bases lay in between. Germline-derived CDR1 and CDR2 are LNHDA and SQIVND (reference sequence). The DNA of the CDR3 is TGTGCCAGTAGCCCGACTGGACAGAACTATGGCTACACCTTC. It yields the protein CASSPTGQNYGYTF.

The gene calls are TRBV28 and TRBJ1-6, with a possible D match to TRBD1 (6 bases). This CDR3 is 14 amino acids long. Trimming pared 2 bases from V and 7 bases from J, leaving 9 bases between. From germline, CDR1 is MDHEN and CDR2 SYDVKM. Here the CDR3 DNA reads TGTGCCAGCAGTTTAGTTCAGGGGAATTCACCCCTCCACTTT. This sequence encodes CASSLVQGNSPLHF. Supplemented by reference TRBV28 and TRBJ1-6, the full variable domain reads DVKVTQSSRYLVKRTGEKVFLECVQDMDHENMFWYRQDPGLGLRLIYFSYDVKMKEKGDIPEGYSVSREKKERFSLILESASTNQTSMYLCASSLVQGNSPLHFGNGTRLTVT.

This clone has just a few counts. The chain carries TRBV2 and TRBJ2-7, with 7 bases lining up with TRBD1. This CDR3 spans 14 amino acids. CDR1 SNHLY and CDR2 FYNNEI come from the germline V gene. With V trimmed by 6 bases and J by 5 bases, 10 bases remained unmatched. The CDR3 is CASRPGTESNEQYF. As DNA, the CDR3 is TGTGCCAGCAGACCCGGGACAGAGTCAAACGAGCAGTACTTC.

The chain joins TRBV9 to TRBJ2-1, with D unresolved. Germline CDR1 and CDR2: SGDLS and YYNGEE. The CDR3 loop spans 13 amino acids. The V and J ends lost 3 bases and 4 bases respectively, with 8 bases between them. In DNA form, the CDR3 reads TGTGCCAGCAGCGCCCCTCCTTACAATGAGCAGTTCTTC. This gives the protein CASSAPPYNEQFF.

This rearrangement joins TRBV4-1 to TRBJ1-4; D is possibly TRBD1 (5 bases). The CDR3 runs 15 residues. Germline values: CDR1 MGHRA, CDR2 YSYEKL. V was shortened by 0 bases and J by 7 bases, with 12 bases between the two germline ends. DNA for the CDR3: TGCGCCAGCAGCCAAGAAAGGGGCACCGGTGAAAAACTGTTTTTT. This gives the protein CASSQERGTGEKLFF.

This chain connects TRBV6-1 to TRBJ1-3, with a possible D match to TRBD1 (6 bases). V lost 8 bases and J 3 bases, leaving 17 bases between the germline ends. CDR3 size: 15 residues. Per germline, CDR1 MNHNS and CDR2 SASEGT. The DNA of the CDR3 is TGTGCCAGCCGTCGGGGGGGGGCGAGTGGAAACACCATATATTTT. It translates to CASRRGGASGNTIYF.

This sequence joins TRBV27 and TRBJ2-5; TRBD2 agrees at 9 bases. The V gene's germline CDR1 is MNHEY and CDR2 SMNVEV (reference sequence). V lost 3 bases and J lost 5; bases outside the gene matches: 7. This CDR3 comprises 15 residues. This CDR3 is CASSLWRGGLETQYF. CDR3 DNA sequence: TGTGCCAGCAGTTTGTGGCGGGGGGGCTTGGAGACCCAGTACTTC.

The CDR3 DNA follows: TGTGCCAGCAGCCGAGACAGGGGAGAGACCCAGTACTTC. Translating gives CASSRDRGETQYF. The chain uses TRBV7-9 and TRBJ2-5, with 8 nucleotides matching TRBD1. Trimming cost V 5 bases and J 4 bases; bases outside gene matches: 3. CDR3 length: 13 amino acids. Germline CDR1 reads SEHNR; CDR2 reads FQNEAQ (reference sequence).

This clone was counted between two and nine times. The chain recombines TRBV4-1 with TRBJ2-5, with TRBD2 as a possible D gene (5 bases). Germline-derived CDR1 and CDR2 are MGHRA and YSYEKL. Trimming left V 2 bases short and J 6 bases short, with 16 bases between. CDR3 length: 15 amino acids. CDR3 sequence: CASSQLSSIGQTQYF. CDR3 DNA sequence: TGCGCCAGCAGCCAACTCTCTAGCATCGGGCAGACCCAGTACTTC.

This clone has just a few counts. The chain joins TRBV2 to TRBJ2-1; tentative D call: TRBD2 (7 bases). The CDR3 covers 16 residues. From germline, CDR1 is SNHLY and CDR2 FYNNEI. V lost 2 bases and J 3 bases, leaving 14 bases between the germline ends. CDR3 sequence (DNA): TGTGCCAGCAGTGAATGGGGGGGGGCGGGCTACAATGAGCAGTTCTTC. The encoded protein is CASSEWGGAGYNEQFF. Drawing the rest from reference TRBV2 and TRBJ2-1, the complete variable domain is EPEVTQTPSHQVTQMGQEVILRCVPISNHLYFYWYRQILGQKVEFLVSFYNNEISEKSEIFDDQFSVERPDGSNFTLKIRSTKLEDSAMYFCASSEWGGAGYNEQFFGPGTRLTVL.

The rearrangement links TRBV4-1 to TRBJ1-4; no definite D call. V was pared by 1 base and J by 10 bases, with 7 bases between. Per the germline V gene, CDR1 is MGHRA and CDR2 is YSYEKL. The CDR3 contains 12 residues. CDR3 region: CASSQVGRKLFF. In DNA form, the CDR3 reads TGCGCCAGCAGCCAAGTGGGGAGAAAACTGTTTTTT.